This TCR beta chain was observed in a study of blood T cell repertoires in COVID-19. Enrolled through a virtual design, the participants were between roughly 18 and 90 years of age and came from approximately 25 US areas. This CDR3 is 11 amino acids long. TCRdb's copy holds only in-frame clones and misses some; the assay was immunoSEQ multiplex PCR. This sample has 220,000 or so clones; roughly 83% occur once, and the top ten carry under 1.5%. The sequenced sample was PBMCs or T cells enriched from blood (not recorded which). V usage is TRBV21-1 and J usage is TRBJ1-1. TRBV21-1 is classified as a pseudogene. The source of this sequence is a woman in her thirties or forties with acute COVID-19. CDR3 nucleotide sequence: TGTGCCAGCCGGGGGACCGGTGAAGCTTTCTTT. Its translation: CASRGTGEAFF.